These T cell receptor beta chains were read from a single sample in a study of shared clonotypes between healthy human individuals. Some clones are missing from TCRdb's copy, which holds only in-frame ones; the method was immunoSEQ multiplex PCR. The sample shows about 2.4 million clones, around 94% of them seen only once. The specimen was naive CD4+ T cells sorted from blood. These receptors were obtained from a man in his late teens or twenties in good health. CDR3s include the opening cysteine and the closing phenylalanine or tryptophan.

V	J	CDR3
TRBV4-1	TRBJ2-5	CASSEGVVDRWQETQYF
TRBV5-4	TRBJ1-6	CASSLQGHLIYNSPLHF
TRBV4-1	TRBJ1-4	CASSQEGRGILTNEKLFF
TRBV6-5	TRBJ2-5	CASSYSGQGKETQYF
TRBV6-5	TRBJ1-1	CASSRFITENTEAFF
TRBV10-2	TRBJ1-2	CASSGGVIPGGYTF
TRBV6-1	TRBJ2-3	CASSASWTSGGDTQYF
TRBV19	TRBJ2-3	CASSIGREATQYF
TRBV4-3	TRBJ2-6	CASSQGGVGGAGANVLTF
TRBV10-2	TRBJ2-5	CASSELGGTQYF
TRBV2	TRBJ1-2	CASGGLEGYTF
TRBV18	TRBJ2-6	CASSPLLGGANVLTF
TRBV30	TRBJ1-6	CAWSPRDRGNSPLHF
TRBV29-1	TRBJ1-6	CSVQGDGGSPLHF
TRBV5-6	-	CASSIFSPGWVIYEQYF
TRBV28	TRBJ1-1	CASSRGTGGTNTEAFF
TRBV10-1	TRBJ2-3	CASSAGRSGTQYF
TRBV18	TRBJ1-4	CASSQQTGDEKLFF
TRBV5-1	TRBJ1-2	CASSLEGEGPYGYTF
TRBV27	TRBJ1-5	CASGYRGLNQPQHF
TRBV5-1	TRBJ2-3	CASGREYFTDTQYF
TRBV6-1	TRBJ1-1	CANREMNTEAFF
TRBV6-5	TRBJ1-6	CASSYLRDSSNSPLHF
TRBV6-5	TRBJ2-2	CASRAGTGFTGELFF
TRBV15	TRBJ2-3	CATSGLQATADTQYF
TRBV2	TRBJ2-7	CASRYNPASYEQYF
TRBV18	TRBJ1-1	CASSPPGQLMNTEAFF
TRBV18	TRBJ2-1	CASSPPGRSYNEQFF
TRBV18	TRBJ1-2	CASSPIQGQANYGYTF
TRBV5-1	TRBJ2-1	CASSPGLAGHNEQFF
TRBV19	TRBJ1-6	CASSTGTGDSPLHF
TRBV5-6	TRBJ1-3	CASSLEGVSGNTIYF
TRBV6-6	TRBJ1-2	CASSPLDPANYGYTF
TRBV19	TRBJ2-1	CASSIEGSGTSLDEQFF
TRBV18	TRBJ2-5	CASSPTSGREETQYF
TRBV28	TRBJ2-7	CASSSVTSGSYEQYF
TRBV7-3	TRBJ2-3	CASSPRGGGTQYF
TRBV30	TRBJ2-5	CAWSYGTTKETQYF
TRBV14	TRBJ1-3	CASSGGNRVSGNTIYF
TRBV10-2	-	CASSELRTAVGEQYF
TRBV5-6	TRBJ2-2	CASRLWASGTQTGELFF
TRBV7-9	TRBJ2-2	CASSLRGTGELFF
TRBV10-3	TRBJ2-1	CATRLEYQAFF
TRBV6-5	TRBJ2-3	CASSYSFLAGQDTQYF
TRBV7-6	TRBJ2-3	CASTLGLAGADTQYF